Reported below is one T cell receptor beta chain. Sequenced by immunoSEQ multiplex PCR; TCRdb stores in-frame clones only, minus some. The sample lists more than 12,000 clones, roughly 72% seen once, with 2.5% to 3.5% in the top ten. This entry belongs to a study of neoadjuvant anti-PD-1 for oral cavity cancer. Study-wide context: Most patients had three to four biweekly doses of 3 mg/kg nivolumab before resection. Non-progressing patients received a fourth nivolumab dose near day 43, then surgery on days 50-56.

Patients were newly diagnosed with stage II-IVA oral cavity squamous cell carcinoma without prior systemic or radiation treatment. The specimen was PBMCs, collected before nivolumab (anti-PD-1) treatment. The sequence was obtained from a person aged 35 to 85 with oral cavity squamous cell carcinoma.

The CDR3 reads CASDKFWLRNTEAFF. Written as DNA, the CDR3 is TGTGCCAGCGACAAGTTTTGGTTGAGGAACACTGAAGCTTTCTTT. The chain joins TRBV6-1 to TRBJ1-1; D gene ambiguous. Germline CDR1 MNHNS, CDR2 SASEGT. Trimming removed 8 bases at V and 1 base at J, with 17 bases between. The CDR3 covers 15 residues.